This T cell receptor (beta chain) is drawn from a study of technical replicates of blood from several donors (dated 2017 in TCRdb). The library came from the immunoSEQ multiplex PCR assay. Entries here come from immuneACCESS through TCRdb and include only in-frame sequences with V and J called. Some clones fail to appear in such tables; in the studies checked, an unresolved V gene covers under half of the shortfall, and the cause of the remainder is unknown. The sample contains 60,000 to 65,000 clones, around 87% of them found a single time. 4.5% to 6% of the sample comes from the top ten. Reading from cysteine to phenylalanine, the CDR3 counts 14 amino acids. Only the CDR3 part of the read is kept: 42 bases, read in frame from the first base. V is shortened by 2 bases, J by 3 bases, and the region joining them spans 10 bases. From the germline V gene, CDR1 is MGHRA and CDR2 is YSYEKL. A word on this clone: What this receptor recognizes is not known. No qualities accompany the bases; no much larger clone lies one base away.

The clonotype originates from a human donor in good health. Some clones in this sample may be carry-over from other donors' samples. The source material was PBMCs. The sequence is built from TRBV4-1 and TRBJ1-2; the D segment cannot be called with confidence. The base sequence is TGCGCCAGCAGCCAATTTGGGGAGGACTATGGCTACACCTTC. It encodes CASSQFGEDYGYTF.